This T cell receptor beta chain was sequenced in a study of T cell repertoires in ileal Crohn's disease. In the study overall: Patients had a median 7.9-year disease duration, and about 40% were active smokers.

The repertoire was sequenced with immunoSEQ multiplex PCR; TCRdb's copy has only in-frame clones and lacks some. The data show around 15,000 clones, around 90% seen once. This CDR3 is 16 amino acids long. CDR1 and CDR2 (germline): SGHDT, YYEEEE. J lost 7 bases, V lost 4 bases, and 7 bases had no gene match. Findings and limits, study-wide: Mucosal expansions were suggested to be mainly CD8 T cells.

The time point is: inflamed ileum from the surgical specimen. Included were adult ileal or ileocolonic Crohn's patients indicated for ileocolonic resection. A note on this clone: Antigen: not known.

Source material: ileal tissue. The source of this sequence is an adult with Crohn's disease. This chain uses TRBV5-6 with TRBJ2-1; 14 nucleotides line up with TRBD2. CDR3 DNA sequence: TGTGCCAGCAGCGCCCTGAGGACTAGCGGGGGGAATGAGCAGTTCTTC. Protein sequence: CASSALRTSGGNEQFF.